This T cell receptor beta chain derives from a study of shared clonotypes between healthy human individuals. Generated by immunoSEQ multiplex PCR, the TCRdb table keeps only in-frame clones and is missing some. The sample records millions of clones, approximately 94% being singletons. This clone has just a few counts. CD45RO-negative, CCR7-selected cells formed the naive CD8 fraction, which excluded terminally differentiated effector memory CD45RA+ cells. Trimming took 3 bases from V and 3 from J, leaving 11 bases between them. Looked up from germline, CDR1 is SGHDN and CDR2 is FVKESK. The length of the CDR3 is 14 residues.

The sample taken for sequencing was naive CD8+ T cells sorted from blood. The TCR originated in a man younger than 35 in good health. The rearrangement joins TRBV14 to TRBJ1-1; unclear D gene. Here the CDR3 DNA reads TGTGCCAGCAGCCAGAATCATCAGGACACTGAAGCTTTCTTT. Its translation: CASSQNHQDTEAFF. Combining the CDR3 with reference TRBV14 and TRBJ1-1 gives the whole variable domain EAGVTQFPSHSVIEKGQTVTLRCDPISGHDNLYWYRRVMGKEIKFLLHFVKESKQDESGMPNNRFLAERTGGTYSTLKVQPAELEDSGVYFCASSQNHQDTEAFFGQGTRLTVV.